This entry is about one T cell receptor (beta chain). Its specificity is not known. This CDR3 is built from 13 residues. Germline CDR1 is SGHRS and CDR2 is YFSETQ. V was clipped by 1 base and J by 3 bases; unmatched bases: 1. The source of the sample is a study of cytomegalovirus exposure and HLA in healthy donors. The overall study: Within the Caucasian-associated ancestry cluster were about 81% of the approximately 400 genotyped donors.

Study-level results: As a later analysis showed, several of the most significant clusters appeared to be linked to common viral pathogens.

PCR amplification relied on 60 Vbeta primers (plus 13 Jbeta primers). Generated by immunoSEQ multiplex PCR, the TCRdb table keeps only in-frame clones and is missing some. The table includes about 140,000 clones, roughly 80% detected once. This TCR was sampled from a man in his forties in good health and CMV-seropositive. The chain has TRBV5-1 and TRBJ2-7, with TRBD1 matching 7 bases. Material for sequencing was PBMCs. The CDR3 region has the DNA TGCGCCAGCAGCTTGTGGACAGGCTACGAGCAGTACTTC. It translates to CASSLWTGYEQYF. Full variable domain (outside the CDR3, taken from reference TRBV5-1 and TRBJ2-7): KAGVTQTPRYLIKTRGQQVTLSCSPISGHRSVSWYQQTPGQGLQFLFEYFSETQRNKGNFPGRFSGRQFSNSRSEMNVSTLELGDSALYLCASSLWTGYEQYFGPGTRLTVT.